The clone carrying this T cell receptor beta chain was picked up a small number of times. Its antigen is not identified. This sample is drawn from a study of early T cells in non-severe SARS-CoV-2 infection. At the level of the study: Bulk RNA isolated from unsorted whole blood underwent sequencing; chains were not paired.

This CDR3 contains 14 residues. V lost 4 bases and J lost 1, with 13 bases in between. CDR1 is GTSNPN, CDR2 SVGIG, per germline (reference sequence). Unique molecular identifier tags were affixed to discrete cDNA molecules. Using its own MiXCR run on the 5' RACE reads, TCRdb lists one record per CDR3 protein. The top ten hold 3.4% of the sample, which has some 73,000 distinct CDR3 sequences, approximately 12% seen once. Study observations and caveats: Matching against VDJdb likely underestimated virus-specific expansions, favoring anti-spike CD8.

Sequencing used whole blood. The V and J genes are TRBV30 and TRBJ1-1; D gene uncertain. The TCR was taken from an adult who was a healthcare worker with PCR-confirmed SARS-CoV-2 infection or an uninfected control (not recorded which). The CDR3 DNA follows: TGTGCCTGGAATATAGGCCACTCGAACACTGAAGCTTTCTTT. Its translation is CAWNIGHSNTEAFF.